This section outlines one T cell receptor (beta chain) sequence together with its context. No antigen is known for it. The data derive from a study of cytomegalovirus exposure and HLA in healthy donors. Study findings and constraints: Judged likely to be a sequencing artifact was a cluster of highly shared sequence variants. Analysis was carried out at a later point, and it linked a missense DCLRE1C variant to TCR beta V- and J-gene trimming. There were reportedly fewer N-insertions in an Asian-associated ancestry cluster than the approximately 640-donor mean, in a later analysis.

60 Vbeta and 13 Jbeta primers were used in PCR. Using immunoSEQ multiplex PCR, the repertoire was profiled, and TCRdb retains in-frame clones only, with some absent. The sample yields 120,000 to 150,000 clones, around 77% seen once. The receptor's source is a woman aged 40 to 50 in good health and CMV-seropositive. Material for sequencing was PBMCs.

The CDR3: CASSASGTGELFF. CDR3 coding DNA: TGTGCCAGCAGCGCCAGCGGAACCGGGGAGCTGTTTTTT. The chain carries TRBV11-2 and TRBJ2-2; D might be TRBD2 (5 bases). V dropped 5 bases and J dropped 5 bases, with 9 bases sitting between them. The length of the CDR3 is 13 residues. Germline V CDR1 and CDR2: SGHAT, FQNNGV.